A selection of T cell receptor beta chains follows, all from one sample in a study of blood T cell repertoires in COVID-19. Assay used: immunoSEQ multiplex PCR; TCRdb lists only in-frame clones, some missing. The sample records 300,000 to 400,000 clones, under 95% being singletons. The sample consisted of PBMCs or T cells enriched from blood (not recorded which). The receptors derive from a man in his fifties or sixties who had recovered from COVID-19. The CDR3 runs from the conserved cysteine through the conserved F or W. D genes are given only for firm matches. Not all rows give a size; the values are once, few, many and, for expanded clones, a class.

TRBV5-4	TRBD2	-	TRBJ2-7	TGTGCCAGCAGCTTGGGGGGACTAGCTCAATCCGAGCAGTACTTC	CASSLGGLAQSEQYF
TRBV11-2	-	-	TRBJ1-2	TGTGCCAGCAGTTCATCAGGGTCCGGGTACTATGGCTACACCTTC	CASSSSGSGYYGYTF
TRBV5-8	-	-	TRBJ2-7	TGTGCCAGCAGCTGGGGGGGCAGGGGTGGCGTGAACGAGCAGTACTTC	CASSWGGRGGVNEQYF
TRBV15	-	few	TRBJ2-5	TGTGCCACCAGCAGAGGAGGAGGGACGGAGACCCAGTACTTC	CATSRGGGTETQYF
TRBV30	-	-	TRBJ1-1	TGTGCCTGGATTCTTGGAGGCGGGAACACTGAAGCTTTCTTT	CAWILGGGNTEAFF
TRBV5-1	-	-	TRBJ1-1	TGCGCCAGCAGCTCGACGGCAGGAAAGAACACTGAAGCTTTCTTT	CASSSTAGKNTEAFF
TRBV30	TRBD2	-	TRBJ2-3	TGTGCCTGGAGTTCTTTCAGACTTTTGGCAAGCGGGGGGGCAGATACGCAGTATTTT	CAWSSFRLLASGGADTQYF
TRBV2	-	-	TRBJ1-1	TGTGCCAGCAGTAGGGGCAAGAACACTGAAGCTTTCTTT	CASSRGKNTEAFF
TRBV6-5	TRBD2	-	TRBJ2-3	TGTGCCAGCAGTTGGACTAGCGGGAGCAGCACAGATACGCAGTATTTT	CASSWTSGSSTDTQYF
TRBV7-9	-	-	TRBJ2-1	TGTGCCAGCAGCCAAGAGGGCAATGAGCAGTTCTTC	CASSQEGNEQFF
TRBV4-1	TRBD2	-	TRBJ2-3	TGCGCCAGCAGCCAAGGCACTAGCGGGAGCCCCTACACAGATACGCAGTATTTT	CASSQGTSGSPYTDTQYF
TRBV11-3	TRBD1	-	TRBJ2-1	TGTGCCAGCAGCCCGCGCCCAGGACAGGGGGGAGAGCAGTTCTTC	CASSPRPGQGGEQFF
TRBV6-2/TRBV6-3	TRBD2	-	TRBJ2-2	TGTGCCAGCAGCCCGGTAGCTTTCGGCGGGGGGCTGAACACCGGGGAGCTGTTTTTT	CASSPVAFGGGLNTGELFF
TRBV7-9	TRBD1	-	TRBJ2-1	TGTGCCAGCAGCCCGCGAGGACAGGGGAACAATGAGCAGTTCTTC	CASSPRGQGNNEQFF
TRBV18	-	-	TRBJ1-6	TGTGCCAGCTCACCACGGACAGACCATTCACCCCTCCACTTT	CASSPRTDHSPLHF
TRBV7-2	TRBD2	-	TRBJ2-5	TGTGCCAGCAGCTTAGGGAGACTAGCGGTACAAGAGACCCAGTACTTC	CASSLGRLAVQETQYF